Following are 29 T cell receptor beta chains from one sample sequenced in a study of cytomegalovirus exposure and HLA in healthy donors. 13 Jbeta primers and 60 Vbeta primers were used for the PCR. Sequencing used immunoSEQ multiplex PCR; TCRdb keeps in-frame clones, though not all of them. The table has roughly 240,000 clones, around 78% seen once. The source material was PBMCs. Receptors originate from a boy between 10 and 17 years old in good health and CMV-seronegative.

The chain has TRBV10-3 and TRBJ2-5; TRBD2 agrees at 9 bases. The J call may be mistaken, given a closer DNA end match to TRBJ2-7. CDR1 and CDR2 from the germline V gene are ENHRY and SYGVKD. This CDR3 region has 14 residues. The CDR3 sequence is CAISPVLAGDEQYF. CDR3 bases: TGTGCCATCAGCCCCGTGTTAGCGGGAGACGAGCAGTACTTC.

This chain uses TRBV19 with TRBJ2-7; D may be TRBD2 (6 bases). The V gene lost 5 bases and the J gene lost 6 bases, with 14 bases spanning the gap. This CDR3 contains 13 residues. CDR1 is LNHDA and CDR2 is SQIVND in the germline V gene (reference sequence). The CDR3 is CASSHRGLGEQYF. The CDR3 nucleotides are TGTGCCAGTAGTCATCGGGGGTTAGGCGAGCAGTACTTC.

V is TRBV25-1 and J is TRBJ2-6, with D perhaps TRBD1 (5 bases). Trimming removed 5 bases at V and 0 bases at J, with 17 bases between. Germline V gene data show CDR1 as MGHDK and CDR2 as SYGVNS. The length of the CDR3 is 18 residues. The CDR3 sequence: CASSTVTGSLSGANVLTF. CDR3 bases: TGTGCCAGCAGTACGGTCACAGGCTCCCTCTCTGGGGCCAACGTCCTGACTTTC.

The chain links TRBV5-8 to TRBJ1-2; TRBD1 matches 9 bases. Germline V gene data show CDR1 as SGHTS and CDR2 as YDEGEE. V gave up 0 bases and J gave up 1 base; unmatched junction bases: 4. The CDR3 consists of 16 residues. As DNA, the CDR3 is TGTGCCAGCAGCTTGGCCCGGGACAGGGTTAACTATGGCTACACCTTC. Translating it yields CASSLARDRVNYGYTF.

This chain links TRBV6-6 with TRBJ2-1, with 8 nucleotides matching TRBD2. The V and J ends lost 4 bases and 0 bases, in that order; junction bases with no gene match: 2. CDR1 and CDR2 (germline): MNHNY, SVGAGI (reference sequence). The CDR3 loop spans 15 amino acids. The CDR3 sequence is CASSFSGGSYNEQFF. As DNA, the CDR3 is TGTGCCAGCAGTTTCAGCGGGGGCTCCTACAATGAGCAGTTCTTC.

This clone has only one observation. The V and J genes are TRBV2 and TRBJ1-5; possible D gene TRBD1, 5 bases. The germline gives CDR1 SNHLY, CDR2 FYNNEI. The CDR3 is 15 residues long. The V end was cut by 8 bases, the J end by 5 bases, with 19 bases between. For the CDR3, the DNA is TGTGCCAGCGGTCGCGGAGGGGCAATTGATCAGCCCCAGCATTTT. It codes for CASGRGGAIDQPQHF.

The chain carries TRBV7-9 and TRBJ1-2; the match to TRBD1 covers 8 bases. With V trimmed by 6 bases and J by 4 bases, 19 bases remained unmatched. This CDR3 region has 18 residues. Germline values: CDR1 SEHNR, CDR2 FQNEAQ (reference sequence). CDR3 protein: CASRLRETGASRGYGYTF. CDR3 DNA sequence: TGTGCCAGCAGGCTGCGGGAGACAGGGGCCTCCCGGGGCTATGGCTACACCTTC.

This clone was seen a few times. CDR3 sequence reads: CASSQGTSEAFF. In nucleotides, the CDR3 is TGCGCCAGCAGCCAAGGGACTTCTGAAGCTTTCTTT. The rearrangement uses TRBV4-1 and TRBJ1-1; the D is unclear. The ends were cut back, 1 base at V and 6 bases at J, with 6 bases in the middle. The CDR3 is 12 amino acids. CDR1 is MGHRA and CDR2 is YSYEKL in the germline V gene.

The chain combines TRBV6-5 with TRBJ2-7; TRBD2 matches 7 bases. The CDR3 loop spans 15 amino acids. V was pared by 4 bases and J by 3 bases, with 9 bases of the junction left unmatched. CDR1 is MNHEY, CDR2 SVGAGI, per germline. CDR3 in DNA: TGTGCCAGCAGTTCGCCCGGGACTATTTTCTACGAGCAGTACTTC. Translation gives CASSSPGTIFYEQYF.

The genes are TRBV9 and TRBJ2-3; TRBD2 matches 7 bases. The CDR3 runs 16 residues. Germline V gene sequence: CDR1 SGDLS, CDR2 YYNGEE. V lost 0 bases, J lost 1 base, and 5 bases stayed unmatched. The CDR3 is CASSVGLSGGTDTQYF. CDR3 bases: TGTGCCAGCAGCGTAGGTCTCAGCGGGGGCACAGATACGCAGTATTTT.

This clone came up once. The chain joins TRBV29-1 to TRBJ2-5; 10 nucleotides agree with TRBD1. The CDR3 has 15 residues. V lost 6 bases, J lost 1 base, and 8 bases stayed unmatched. Germline V gene data show CDR1 as SQVTM and CDR2 as ANQGSEA. The CDR3 spells CSVVRDRGVQETQYF. CDR3 coding DNA: TGCAGCGTAGTCCGGGACAGGGGCGTCCAAGAGACCCAGTACTTC.

The gene calls are TRBV9 and TRBJ1-5, with 8 bases matching TRBD1. Germline values: CDR1 SGDLS, CDR2 YYNGEE. V was clipped by 1 base and J by 6 bases; unmatched bases: 3. The CDR3 has 14 amino acids. The DNA of the CDR3 is TGTGCCAGCAGCGTACACAGGGGGAGTCAGCCCCAGCATTTT. Translated: CASSVHRGSQPQHF.

V usage is TRBV5-6 and J usage is TRBJ2-3; maybe TRBD1 (6 bases). Germline lookup yields CDR1 SGHDT and CDR2 YYEEEE. The CDR3 sequence is 15 residues long. Trimming stripped 2 bases from V and 3 bases from J, with 13 bases between. The CDR3 sequence: CASSLTGPSTDTQYF. CDR3 bases: TGTGCCAGCAGCTTAACAGGGCCCTCGACAGATACGCAGTATTTT.

This chain joins TRBV6-1 and TRBJ1-4; unclear D gene. This CDR3 is built from 15 residues. Trimming pared 6 bases from V and 5 bases from J, leaving 16 bases between. The germline gives CDR1 MNHNS, CDR2 SASEGT. CDR3 amino acids: CASSSTAGSNEKLFF. The CDR3, as DNA: TGTGCCAGCAGCTCCACGGCGGGATCAAATGAAAAACTGTTTTTT.

The chain carries TRBV6-5 and TRBJ1-2; maybe TRBD1 (5 bases). Germline V lookup: CDR1 MNHEY, CDR2 SVGAGI. The CDR3 runs to 15 residues. V was clipped by 4 bases and J by 6 bases, with 18 bases between them. The CDR3 loop is CASSFTGLVRDGYTF. In DNA, the CDR3 is TGTGCCAGCAGTTTCACAGGTCTGGTAAGAGATGGCTACACCTTC.

This rearrangement joins TRBV25-1 to TRBJ2-3; maybe TRBD2 (5 bases). CDR1 is MGHDK and CDR2 is SYGVNS in the germline V gene. This CDR3 has 14 amino acids. Between the trimmed V and J ends, which lost 6 bases and 1 base, there was a span of 11 bases. The CDR3 protein is CASSGVGGTDTQYF. CDR3 DNA: TGTGCCAGCAGCGGCGTCGGGGGCACAGATACGCAGTATTTT.

This chain joins TRBV30 and TRBJ1-5; D unresolved. CDR3 length: 13 amino acids. With 7 bases removed from V and 0 bases from J, the gap between germline ends came to 10 bases. Germline assignment: CDR1 GTSNPN and CDR2 SVGIG (reference sequence). The CDR3 region is CASTSGSNQPQHF. DNA of the CDR3: TGTGCCTCGACGAGCGGTAGCAATCAGCCCCAGCATTTT.

The genes are TRBV19 and TRBJ1-1; perhaps TRBD1 as D (6 bases). There are 15 residues in the CDR3. Trimming removed 1 base at V and 0 bases at J, with 9 bases between. Germline CDR1 is LNHDA and CDR2 is SQIVND (reference sequence). CDR3 sequence reads: CASSIGTAMNTEAFF. In nucleotides, the CDR3 is TGTGCCAGTAGTATAGGGACAGCCATGAACACTGAAGCTTTCTTT.

This chain links TRBV18 with TRBJ1-1, with D perhaps TRBD1 (6 bases). Germline V gene data show CDR1 as KGHSH and CDR2 as LQKENI. V dropped 2 bases and J dropped 5 bases, with 21 bases sitting between them. This CDR3 region has 17 residues. CDR3 region: CASSPILGGREGTEAFF. The CDR3 region has the DNA TGTGCCAGCTCACCAATTCTCGGGGGGCGAGAGGGAACTGAAGCTTTCTTT.

The J gene is TRBJ1-6, the V gene TRBV5-1; no reliable D call. The CDR3 extends over 15 amino acids. V shed 1 base and J shed 4 bases, with 9 bases lying between them. Per the germline V gene, CDR1 is SGHRS and CDR2 is YFSETQ. CDR3 bases: TGCGCCAGCAGCTTGTTTCCAGGATATAATTCACCCCTCCACTTT. Translated, it gives CASSLFPGYNSPLHF.

The chain is built from TRBV18 and TRBJ2-5, with 8 bases aligning to TRBD1. Germline V lookup: CDR1 KGHSH, CDR2 LQKENI. The CDR3 spans 17 residues. Unmatched junction bases numbered 12, after V lost 2 bases and J lost 4 bases. The CDR3 nucleotides read TGTGCCAGCTCACCAAATGTAGGACAGGGTAACCCAGAGACCCAGTACTTC. Its translation is CASSPNVGQGNPETQYF.

The V call is TRBV2, the J call TRBJ1-2, with a tentative D call TRBD1 (6 bases). The CDR3 is 14 amino acids. Germline V gene sequence: CDR1 SNHLY, CDR2 FYNNEI. The ends were cut back, 7 bases at V and 3 bases at J, with 15 bases in the middle. Here the CDR3 DNA reads TGTGCCAGCAAGGCAGGCCCAGGGGACTATGGCTACACCTTC. It is translated as CASKAGPGDYGYTF.

This clone was recorded a few times. V is TRBV7-9 and J is TRBJ1-1, with D possibly being TRBD1 (5 bases). The length of the CDR3 is 14 residues. Per germline, CDR1 SEHNR and CDR2 FQNEAQ (reference sequence). With 2 bases removed from V and 4 bases from J, the gap between germline ends came to 11 bases. Here the CDR3 reads CASSLRSGGTEAFF. CDR3 DNA sequence: TGTGCCAGCAGCTTAAGGTCGGGGGGCACTGAAGCTTTCTTT.

Only a few counts were recorded for this clone. V and J are TRBV19 and TRBJ1-1, with D perhaps TRBD1 (6 bases). This CDR3 comprises 13 residues. Germline loops: CDR1 LNHDA, CDR2 SQIVND (reference sequence). V lost 5 bases to trimming and J lost 1 base, with 8 bases between them. CDR3 DNA: TGTGCCAGTAGTCAGACAGGGAACACTGAAGCTTTCTTT. It is translated as CASSQTGNTEAFF.

The chain recombines TRBV11-2 with TRBJ1-3; 11 nucleotides match TRBD1. This CDR3 region has 17 residues. CDR1 SGHAT and CDR2 FQNNGV come from the germline V gene. V shed 5 bases, J shed 5 bases, and the junction held 11 bases outside the gene matches. CDR3: CASSLARDRGSRNTIYF. For the CDR3, the DNA is TGTGCCAGCAGCCTCGCAAGGGACAGGGGGTCCAGAAACACCATATATTTT.

V is TRBV7-2 and J is TRBJ2-1; 9 bases are a match to TRBD2. The CDR3 has 15 residues. In germline, CDR1 is SGHTA, CDR2 FQGNSA. Trimming removed 4 bases from V and 8 bases from J; junction bases left unmatched: 9. CDR3 protein: CASSWIAGVIDEQFF. In nucleotides, the CDR3 is TGTGCCAGCAGCTGGATAGCGGGAGTAATCGATGAGCAGTTCTTC. Drawing the rest from reference TRBV7-2 and TRBJ2-1, the complete variable domain is GAGVSQSPSNKVTEKGKDVELRCDPISGHTALYWYRQSLGQGLEFLIYFQGNSAPDKSGLPSDRFSAERTGGSVSTLTIQRTQQEDSAVYLCASSWIAGVIDEQFFGPGTRLTVL.

The CDR3 DNA is TGTGCCAGCAGTTTACTACGGGGAAACACCATATATTTT. Translating gives CASSLLRGNTIYF. The chain carries TRBV28 and TRBJ1-3; D remains unclear. Trimming took 2 bases from V and 4 from J, leaving 6 bases between them. The CDR3 length is 13 residues. Looked up from germline, CDR1 is MDHEN and CDR2 is SYDVKM.

This clone occurred a few times. The J gene is TRBJ2-6, the V gene TRBV7-6, with D perhaps matching TRBD1 (5 bases). Germline CDR1 SGHVS, CDR2 FNYEAQ. V was trimmed by 3 bases and J by 4 bases, leaving 13 bases between them. The CDR3 is made up of 16 amino acids. The CDR3 spells CASSFGRATGANVLTF. The CDR3, as DNA: TGTGCCAGCAGCTTTGGCAGGGCGACGGGGGCCAACGTCCTGACTTTC.

This chain uses TRBV6-6 with TRBJ1-5, with 9 bases identical to TRBD1. The germline CDR1 and CDR2 sequences are MNHNY and SVGAGI (reference sequence). The CDR3 contains 16 residues. The ends lost 5 bases at V and 1 base at J; junction bases unmatched: 6. The CDR3 sequence is CASSPGTGMSNQPQHF. DNA for the CDR3: TGTGCCAGCAGTCCCGGGACAGGGATGAGCAATCAGCCCCAGCATTTT.